These T cell receptor beta chains were read from a single sample in a study of blood T cell repertoires in COVID-19. Measured with immunoSEQ multiplex PCR; TCRdb has only the in-frame clones, and not every one. The data show under 150,000 clones, about 85% seen once. The sequencing input was peripheral blood. These receptors all stem from a woman aged 55-75 years with COVID-19, enrolled during active disease. Both conserved end residues are part of each CDR3. The D gene is left open where the match is weak. Size values are once, few and many counts, or a class for expanded clones, and some rows have none.

clone size: few; V gene: TRBV11-3; J gene: TRBJ2-2; D gene: TRBD1; CDR3 protein: CASSSPQGRNTGELFF; CDR3 DNA: TGTGCCAGCAGCTCCCCACAGGGGAGGAACACCGGGGAGCTGTTTTTT
clone size: .; V gene: TRBV6-6; J gene: TRBJ2-2; D gene: .; CDR3 protein: CASTLGTYTGELFF; CDR3 DNA: TGTGCCAGCACCCTTGGGACATACACCGGGGAGCTGTTTTTT
clone size: once; V gene: TRBV27; J gene: TRBJ2-1; D gene: .; CDR3 protein: CASSLGGGGRSRPFF; CDR3 DNA: TGTGCCAGCAGTTTGGGGGGGGGCGGGCGATCCCGTCCGTTCTTC
clone size: .; V gene: TRBV7-3; J gene: TRBJ2-2; D gene: .; CDR3 protein: CASSLRPDSANTGELFF; CDR3 DNA: TGTGCCAGCAGCTTGCGCCCGGACAGCGCGAACACCGGGGAGCTGTTTTTT
clone size: .; V gene: TRBV27; J gene: TRBJ1-1; D gene: TRBD1; CDR3 protein: CASSGQGINTEAFF; CDR3 DNA: TGTGCCAGTTCGGGACAGGGTATAAACACTGAAGCTTTCTTT
clone size: .; V gene: TRBV7-6; J gene: TRBJ2-1; D gene: TRBD1; CDR3 protein: CASSLGPGQGPYNEQFF; CDR3 DNA: TGTGCCAGCAGCTTAGGACCCGGACAGGGGCCCTACAATGAGCAGTTCTTC
clone size: .; V gene: TRBV4-1; J gene: TRBJ1-1; D gene: TRBD1; CDR3 protein: CASSVRDREISNTEAFF; CDR3 DNA: TGCGCCAGCAGCGTGCGGGACAGGGAGATTTCGAACACTGAAGCTTTCTTT
clone size: .; V gene: TRBV20-1; J gene: TRBJ1-1; D gene: .; CDR3 protein: CSAHLNTEAFF; CDR3 DNA: TGCAGTGCTCACTTAAACACTGAAGCTTTCTTT
clone size: .; V gene: TRBV9; J gene: TRBJ1-5; D gene: .; CDR3 protein: CASSVEGDAGQPQHF; CDR3 DNA: TGTGCCAGCAGCGTAGAGGGGGATGCAGGACAGCCCCAGCATTTT
clone size: .; V gene: TRBV14; J gene: TRBJ2-5; D gene: TRBD2; CDR3 protein: CASSPTSGSQETQYF; CDR3 DNA: TGTGCCAGCAGTCCGACTAGCGGGTCTCAAGAGACCCAGTACTTC
clone size: .; V gene: TRBV18; J gene: TRBJ1-1; D gene: .; CDR3 protein: CASRQQSQNTEAFF; CDR3 DNA: TGTGCCAGCCGTCAACAGAGTCAGAACACTGAAGCTTTCTTT
clone size: .; V gene: TRBV5-1; J gene: TRBJ2-6; D gene: .; CDR3 protein: CASSLDSSSGANVLTF; CDR3 DNA: TGCGCCAGCAGCTTGGACAGCAGCTCTGGGGCCAACGTCCTGACTTTC
clone size: .; V gene: TRBV4-1; J gene: TRBJ1-2; D gene: TRBD1; CDR3 protein: CASSQVVSGTGERHTNYGYTF; CDR3 DNA: TGCGCCAGCAGCCAAGTCGTGTCAGGGACAGGTGAGCGACATACTAACTATGGCTACACCTTC
clone size: few; V gene: TRBV19; J gene: TRBJ2-1; D gene: TRBD2; CDR3 protein: CASSLSGTSGPSSYNEQFF; CDR3 DNA: TGTGCCAGTAGCTTATCCGGGACTAGCGGGCCGAGCTCCTACAATGAGCAGTTCTTC
clone size: .; V gene: TRBV10-3; J gene: TRBJ1-1; D gene: TRBD1; CDR3 protein: CAISERGTGVNTEAFF; CDR3 DNA: TGTGCCATCAGTGAGAGGGGGACAGGAGTGAACACTGAAGCTTTCTTT
clone size: .; V gene: TRBV7-3; J gene: TRBJ2-3; D gene: TRBD1; CDR3 protein: CASSLMGQGATDTQYF; CDR3 DNA: TGTGCCAGCAGCTTAATGGGACAGGGGGCAACAGATACGCAGTATTTT
clone size: .; V gene: TRBV14; J gene: TRBJ2-2; D gene: .; CDR3 protein: CASSQDRPGVTGELFF; CDR3 DNA: TGTGCCAGCAGCCAAGATAGGCCAGGGGTCACCGGGGAGCTGTTTTTT
clone size: .; V gene: TRBV5-1; J gene: TRBJ2-7; D gene: TRBD2; CDR3 protein: CASSFNSGDGNEQYF; CDR3 DNA: TGCGCCAGCAGCTTTAACAGCGGGGACGGTAACGAGCAGTACTTC
clone size: .; V gene: TRBV19; J gene: TRBJ1-5; D gene: TRBD1; CDR3 protein: CASRGQGVNQPQHF; CDR3 DNA: TGTGCCAGTAGGGGACAGGGGGTCAATCAGCCCCAGCATTTT
clone size: .; V gene: TRBV30; J gene: TRBJ2-1; D gene: .; CDR3 protein: CAWSPKYEQFF; CDR3 DNA: TGTGCCTGGAGCCCAAAATATGAGCAGTTCTTC
clone size: .; V gene: TRBV5-3; J gene: TRBJ2-7; D gene: TRBD1; CDR3 protein: CARSLSYRGSSYEQYF; CDR3 DNA: TGTGCCAGAAGCTTGTCCTACAGGGGGTCCTCCTACGAGCAGTACTTC
clone size: once; V gene: TRBV3-1/TRBV3-2; J gene: TRBJ1-2; D gene: TRBD1; CDR3 protein: CASSRPIGQDRGYTF; CDR3 DNA: TGTGCCAGCAGCCGACCTATCGGACAGGATCGTGGCTACACCTTC
clone size: .; V gene: TRBV5-1; J gene: TRBJ2-3; D gene: TRBD2; CDR3 protein: CASTAFGSGGRSTDTQYF; CDR3 DNA: TGCGCCAGCACCGCCTTTGGTAGCGGGGGACGGAGCACAGATACGCAGTATTTT
clone size: .; V gene: TRBV7-8; J gene: TRBJ2-2; D gene: .; CDR3 protein: CASSPSSGYTGELFF; CDR3 DNA: TGTGCCAGCAGCCCCTCGTCGGGATACACCGGGGAGCTGTTTTTT
clone size: .; V gene: TRBV16; J gene: TRBJ1-2; D gene: .; CDR3 protein: CASSPSRGTRTTF; CDR3 DNA: TGTGCCAGCAGCCCTTCGCGGGGCACCCGAACAACCTTC
clone size: .; V gene: TRBV6-4; J gene: TRBJ2-2; D gene: .; CDR3 protein: CASRSTGELFF; CDR3 DNA: TGTGCCAGCCGGAGCACCGGGGAGCTGTTTTTT
clone size: .; V gene: TRBV2; J gene: TRBJ2-3; D gene: TRBD1; CDR3 protein: CASPTSGQGATDTQYF; CDR3 DNA: TGTGCCAGTCCGACCTCGGGACAGGGGGCCACAGATACGCAGTATTTT
clone size: few; V gene: TRBV4-1; J gene: TRBJ2-7; D gene: TRBD1; CDR3 protein: CASSPRDSRYEQYF; CDR3 DNA: TGCGCCAGCAGCCCTCGGGACAGCCGCTACGAGCAGTACTTC
clone size: .; V gene: TRBV4-1; J gene: TRBJ1-5; D gene: .; CDR3 protein: CASSQDSINQPQHF; CDR3 DNA: TGCGCCAGCAGCCAAGATAGTATCAATCAGCCCCAGCATTTT
clone size: .; V gene: TRBV9; J gene: TRBJ1-2; D gene: .; CDR3 protein: CASSVGSSYGYTF; CDR3 DNA: TGTGCCAGCAGCGTAGGCAGTTCCTATGGCTACACCTTC
clone size: .; V gene: TRBV4-1; J gene: TRBJ1-2; D gene: .; CDR3 protein: CASSQDQEGWGYTF; CDR3 DNA: TGCGCCAGCAGCCAAGATCAGGAGGGTTGGGGCTACACCTTC
clone size: .; V gene: TRBV12-3/TRBV12-4; J gene: TRBJ1-1; D gene: TRBD1; CDR3 protein: CASSGQVRTEAFF; CDR3 DNA: TGTGCCAGCAGTGGACAGGTTCGCACTGAAGCTTTCTTT
clone size: .; V gene: TRBV5-1; J gene: TRBJ2-3; D gene: .; CDR3 protein: CASSLGSPTDTQYF; CDR3 DNA: TGCGCCAGCAGCTTGGGGAGCCCCACAGATACGCAGTATTTT
clone size: .; V gene: TRBV5-6; J gene: TRBJ1-2; D gene: .; CDR3 protein: CASSLAYGMDGYTF; CDR3 DNA: TGTGCCAGCAGCTTGGCGTACGGGATGGATGGCTACACCTTC
clone size: few; V gene: TRBV7-9; J gene: TRBJ1-1; D gene: .; CDR3 protein: CASSLEPDTEAFF; CDR3 DNA: TGTGCCAGCAGCTTAGAGCCGGACACTGAAGCTTTCTTT
clone size: .; V gene: TRBV11-1; J gene: TRBJ2-5; D gene: TRBD1; CDR3 protein: CASSLARDRQETQYF; CDR3 DNA: TGTGCCAGCAGCTTAGCCCGGGACAGACAAGAGACCCAGTACTTC
clone size: once; V gene: TRBV19; J gene: TRBJ1-1; D gene: TRBD1; CDR3 protein: CASSRQGWSTEAFF; CDR3 DNA: TGTGCCAGTAGTCGACAGGGGTGGAGCACTGAAGCTTTCTTT
clone size: .; V gene: TRBV19; J gene: TRBJ1-4; D gene: .; CDR3 protein: CASSIERQNEKLFF; CDR3 DNA: TGTGCCAGTAGTATAGAGAGACAGAATGAAAAACTGTTTTTT
clone size: .; V gene: TRBV6-5; J gene: TRBJ1-2; D gene: .; CDR3 protein: CASSPGGGVEHGYTF; CDR3 DNA: TGTGCCAGCAGTCCCGGCGGGGGAGTAGAACATGGCTACACCTTC
clone size: .; V gene: TRBV9; J gene: TRBJ1-3; D gene: .; CDR3 protein: CASSVGQSSGNTIYF; CDR3 DNA: TGTGCCAGCAGCGTAGGACAGAGCTCTGGAAACACCATATATTTT
clone size: few; V gene: TRBV9; J gene: TRBJ1-2; D gene: .; CDR3 protein: CASSVEGEGPGYTF; CDR3 DNA: TGTGCCAGCAGCGTTGAGGGAGAAGGGCCTGGCTACACCTTC
clone size: .; V gene: TRBV29-1; J gene: TRBJ2-3; D gene: TRBD1; CDR3 protein: CSALDRGRTDTQYF; CDR3 DNA: TGCAGCGCCCTTGACAGGGGGCGGACAGATACGCAGTATTTT
clone size: .; V gene: TRBV30; J gene: TRBJ1-2; D gene: .; CDR3 protein: CAWNPGRGYTF; CDR3 DNA: TGTGCCTGGAACCCCGGTAGAGGCTACACCTTC
clone size: .; V gene: TRBV18; J gene: TRBJ2-5; D gene: TRBD2; CDR3 protein: CASSPRGLAGGKETQYF; CDR3 DNA: TGTGCCAGCTCACCCCGAGGACTAGCGGGGGGGAAAGAGACCCAGTACTTC
clone size: .; V gene: TRBV18; J gene: TRBJ2-2; D gene: TRBD2; CDR3 protein: CASSPRLAGDTGELFF; CDR3 DNA: TGTGCCAGCTCACCACGACTAGCGGGAGATACCGGGGAGCTGTTTTTT
clone size: .; V gene: TRBV5-8; J gene: TRBJ1-1; D gene: TRBD1; CDR3 protein: CASRSQGDTEAFF; CDR3 DNA: TGTGCCAGCAGATCTCAGGGGGACACTGAAGCTTTCTTT
clone size: .; V gene: TRBV6-5; J gene: TRBJ1-2; D gene: .; CDR3 protein: CASRKGGLDGYTF; CDR3 DNA: TGTGCCAGCCGGAAGGGAGGGTTAGATGGCTACACCTTC
clone size: .; V gene: TRBV5-6; J gene: TRBJ2-3; D gene: .; CDR3 protein: CASSLMAGAGDTQYF; CDR3 DNA: TGTGCCAGCAGCTTGATGGCGGGGGCGGGAGATACGCAGTATTTT
clone size: once; V gene: TRBV5-8; J gene: TRBJ2-5; D gene: .; CDR3 protein: CASSTLAAETQYF; CDR3 DNA: TGTGCCAGCAGCACCCTAGCCGCGGAGACCCAGTACTTC
clone size: .; V gene: TRBV4-3; J gene: TRBJ1-1; D gene: .; CDR3 protein: CASSQGISDSTNYEAFF; CDR3 DNA: TGCGCCAGCAGCCAAGGGATCTCGGACAGCACCAATTATGAAGCTTTCTTT
clone size: .; V gene: TRBV10-3; J gene: TRBJ1-6; D gene: .; CDR3 protein: CASLDPGNPLHF; CDR3 DNA: TGTGCCTCCCTTGACCCGGGGAACCCCCTCCACTTT
clone size: .; V gene: TRBV9; J gene: TRBJ1-3; D gene: .; CDR3 protein: CASSVGGGSGNTIYF; CDR3 DNA: TGTGCCAGCAGCGTAGGCGGGGGCTCTGGAAACACCATATATTTT
clone size: once; V gene: TRBV6-5; J gene: TRBJ1-3; D gene: .; CDR3 protein: CASRQGSGNTIYF; CDR3 DNA: TGTGCCAGCAGACAGGGCTCTGGAAACACCATATATTTT
clone size: .; V gene: TRBV10-2; J gene: TRBJ1-2; D gene: TRBD1; CDR3 protein: CASSENRGGYGYTF; CDR3 DNA: TGCGCCAGCAGTGAAAACAGGGGCGGCTATGGCTACACCTTC